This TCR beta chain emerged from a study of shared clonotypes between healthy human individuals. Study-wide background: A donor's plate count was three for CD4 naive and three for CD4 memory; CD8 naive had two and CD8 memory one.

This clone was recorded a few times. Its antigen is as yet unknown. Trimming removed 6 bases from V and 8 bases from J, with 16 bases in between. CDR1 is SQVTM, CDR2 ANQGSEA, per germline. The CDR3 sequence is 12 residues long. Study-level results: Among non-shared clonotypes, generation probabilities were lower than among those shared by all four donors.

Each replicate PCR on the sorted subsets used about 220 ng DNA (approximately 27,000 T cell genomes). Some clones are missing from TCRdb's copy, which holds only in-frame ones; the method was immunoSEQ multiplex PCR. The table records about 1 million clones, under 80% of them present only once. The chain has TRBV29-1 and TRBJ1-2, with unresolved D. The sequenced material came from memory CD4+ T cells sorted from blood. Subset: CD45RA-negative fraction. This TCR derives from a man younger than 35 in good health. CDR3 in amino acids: CSVSASTSGYTF. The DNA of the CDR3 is TGCAGCGTATCGGCGTCTACAAGCGGCTACACCTTC.